The 19 T cell receptor beta chains below all came from one sample that was sequenced in a study of post-analysis software for immune sequencing data. Libraries were made from TCR beta cDNA, and they carried unique molecular identifiers. TCRdb passed the PCR reads through MiXCR, listing each CDR3 protein once. The table records 740,000 or so distinct CDR3 sequences, about 53% of them present only once. The antigens of these receptors remain unknown. Findings and caveats of the study: TRBV5-6, TRBV5-1 and TRBV20-1 belonged to a set of roughly 5 TRBV segments that were more frequent in patients than controls.

The sample taken for sequencing was blood. These receptors were collected from a girl aged 10 to 17 with multiple sclerosis.

V usage is TRBV20-1 and J usage is TRBJ2-7; TRBD2 aligns across 10 bases. Germline V lookup: CDR1 DFQATT, CDR2 SNEGSKA (reference sequence). The CDR3 is made up of 15 amino acids. The V and J ends lost 3 bases and 2 bases, in that order; junction bases with no gene match: 7. The DNA for the CDR3 is TGCAGTGCTAGCCGGGGACTAGCGAGAACCTACGAGCAGTACTTC. Amino acids: CSASRGLARTYEQYF.

The chain has TRBV6-1 and TRBJ2-3; unclear D gene. V was trimmed by 1 base and J by 2 bases, leaving 4 bases between them. Germline V gene sequence: CDR1 MNHNS, CDR2 SASEGT. The CDR3 covers 13 residues. CDR3 residues: CASSEGTTDTQYF. The DNA of the CDR3 is TGTGCCAGCAGTGAAGGGACCACAGATACGCAGTATTTT.

This clonotype was detected only a few times. The V call is TRBV7-2, the J call TRBJ1-4; 8 nucleotides line up with TRBD1. CDR3 length: 15 residues. From germline, CDR1 is SGHTA and CDR2 FQGNSA. V lost 2 bases, J lost 5 bases, and 4 bases stayed unmatched. CDR3: CASSLQGASNEKLFF. CDR3 nucleotide sequence: TGTGCCAGCAGCTTACAGGGGGCTTCCAATGAAAAACTGTTTTTT.

This clonotype was seen a handful of times. The chain couples TRBV7-2 to TRBJ2-3; the D gene is possibly TRBD1 (6 bases). Per the germline V gene, CDR1 is SGHTA and CDR2 is FQGNSA. CDR3 length equals 14 residues. V was clipped by 6 bases and J by 0 bases, with 10 bases between them. The CDR3 DNA follows: TGTGCCAGCAGGTGGGGGCTGAGCACAGATACGCAGTATTTT. Residues: CASRWGLSTDTQYF.

The chain links TRBV11-2 to TRBJ2-7, with 12 bases that match TRBD2. CDR1 is SGHAT and CDR2 is FQNNGV in the germline V gene. The CDR3 is 15 amino acids. The J segment lost 9 bases and the V segment lost 0 bases, leaving 6 bases of the junction unmatched. The CDR3 region has the DNA TGTGCCAGCAGCTTAGACGCTAGCGGGAGGGTCGGGCAGTACTTC. It specifies CASSLDASGRVGQYF.

The chain joins TRBV29-1 to TRBJ1-2; tentative D call: TRBD1 (5 bases). This CDR3 spans 12 amino acids. Trimming removed 4 bases at V and 8 bases at J, with 14 bases between. Looked up from germline, CDR1 is SQVTM and CDR2 is ANQGSEA. This CDR3 reads CSVGVGVGGYTF. The CDR3 nucleotides are TGCAGCGTTGGAGTAGGGGTCGGGGGCTACACCTTC. Using reference TRBV29-1 and TRBJ1-2 for the parts outside the CDR3, the full variable domain is SAVISQKPSRDICQRGTSLTIQCQVDSQVTMMFWYRQQPGQSLTLIATANQGSEATYESGFVIDKFPISRPNLTFSTLTVSNMSPEDSSIYLCSVGVGVGGYTFGSGTRLTVV.

This clonotype appeared once. V gene TRBV7-6 combines with J gene TRBJ2-7; 8 bases map to TRBD1. The CDR3 is made up of 14 amino acids. J gave up 5 bases and V 5 bases, and 8 bases lay outside the gene matches. CDR1 is SGHVS, CDR2 FNYEAQ, per germline. The CDR3, as DNA: TGTGCCAGCAGCCAGCGGTCACAGGGGGACGAGCAGTACTTC. Translation: CASSQRSQGDEQYF.

This rearrangement joins TRBV13 to TRBJ1-1; D may be TRBD1 (6 bases). Trimming pared 1 base from V and 4 bases from J, leaving 7 bases between. CDR1 and CDR2 (germline): PRHDT, FYEKMQ (reference sequence). The CDR3 covers 13 residues. CDR3 in amino acids: CASSLVDSTEAFF. CDR3 nucleotide sequence: TGTGCCAGCAGCTTAGTGGACAGCACTGAAGCTTTCTTT. The variable domain in full, completed from reference TRBV13 and TRBJ1-1, reads AAGVIQSPRHLIKEKRETATLKCYPIPRHDTVYWYQQGPGQDPQFLISFYEKMQSDKGSIPDRFSAQQFSDYHSELNMSSLELGDSALYFCASSLVDSTEAFFGQGTRLTVV.

The chain carries TRBV29-1 and TRBJ1-1; D unclear. In germline, CDR1 is SQVTM, CDR2 ANQGSEA. This CDR3 is 12 amino acids long. V was cut by 2 bases and J by 11 bases, with 15 bases left in between. For the CDR3, the DNA is TGCAGCGTTGAACGAGCGGGGTTGAGGGCTTTCTTT. Its protein is CSVERAGLRAFF. Filled out from reference TRBV29-1 and TRBJ1-1, the complete variable domain reads SAVISQKPSRDICQRGTSLTIQCQVDSQVTMMFWYRQQPGQSLTLIATANQGSEATYESGFVIDKFPISRPNLTFSTLTVSNMSPEDSSIYLCSVERAGLRAFFGQGTRLTVV.

The chain uses TRBV20-1 and TRBJ2-1; weak D call: TRBD1 (6 bases). The CDR3 runs to 13 residues. The germline V gene has CDR1 DFQATT and CDR2 SNEGSKA (reference sequence). V lost 5 bases to trimming and J lost 7 bases, with 15 bases between them. CDR3 in amino acids: CSAPLGTRNEQFF. The CDR3 DNA follows: TGCAGTGCTCCCTTAGGGACACGGAATGAGCAGTTCTTC.

This clonotype was found a few times. This chain uses TRBV27 with TRBJ2-7; D call uncertain. Germline V gives CDR1 MNHEY, CDR2 SMNVEV (reference sequence). This CDR3 is built from 13 residues. The V end was cut by 2 bases, the J end by 6 bases, with 11 bases between. The CDR3 sequence: CASSLRELGEQYF. Written as DNA, the CDR3 is TGTGCCAGCAGTTTAAGGGAACTCGGCGAGCAGTACTTC.

V usage is TRBV20-1 and J usage is TRBJ2-1; TRBD2 matches 12 bases. Germline V gives CDR1 DFQATT, CDR2 SNEGSKA (reference sequence). After removal of 3 bases from V and 8 bases from J, the junction contained 5 bases not matched to a gene. The CDR3 is 14 amino acids. The CDR3 region is CSARVLAGGDEQFF. CDR3 sequence (DNA): TGCAGTGCTAGGGTCCTAGCGGGGGGGGATGAGCAGTTCTTC.

This clonotype showed up just a few times. The chain combines TRBV29-1 with TRBJ2-5; 11 bases are shared with TRBD2. The CDR3 is 15 amino acids. Germline V gene lookup returns CDR1 SQVTM and CDR2 ANQGSEA. Germline trimming cut 6 bases from V and 5 bases from J; bases unmatched to any gene: 11. CDR3 nucleotides: TGCAGCGTCGTGACTAGCGGGACCGTTGGGGAGACCCAGTACTTC. Its translation is CSVVTSGTVGETQYF.

The rearrangement joins TRBV7-9 to TRBJ2-4; the D is unclear. Trimming shortened V by 4 bases and J by 6 bases, and 10 bases separated the two germline ends. The CDR3 consists of 13 residues. CDR1 is SEHNR and CDR2 is FQNEAQ in the germline V gene (reference sequence). CDR3 protein: CASSYLQGNIQYF. In DNA, the CDR3 is TGTGCCAGCAGCTACCTACAAGGAAACATTCAGTACTTC.

The chain employs TRBV5-1 and TRBJ2-7; the match to TRBD1 covers 8 bases. The germline V gene has CDR1 SGHRS and CDR2 YFSETQ. The CDR3 has 14 amino acids. V lost 0 bases to trimming and J lost 5 bases; unmatched junction nucleotides: 4. CDR3 nucleotide sequence: TGCGCCAGCAGCTTGGATGACAGGGGCGACGAGCAGTACTTC. This encodes CASSLDDRGDEQYF.

V gene TRBV11-1 combines with J gene TRBJ2-1; unclear D gene. Germline assignment: CDR1 SGHAT and CDR2 FQDESV (reference sequence). CDR3 size: 15 residues. Deletions cut 0 bases from V and 8 bases from J, with 14 bases between. The CDR3 reads CASSLATTRVYEQFF. In DNA form, the CDR3 reads TGTGCCAGCAGCTTAGCCACTACCCGGGTATATGAGCAGTTCTTC.

This sequence joins TRBV6-1 and TRBJ2-4, with D maybe TRBD1 (6 bases). CDR3 size: 13 residues. Germline V gene sequence: CDR1 MNHNS, CDR2 SASEGT. With 1 base removed from V and 6 bases from J, the gap between germline ends came to 7 bases. The CDR3, as DNA: TGTGCCAGCAGTGAAGGCAGGGGAAACATTCAGTACTTC. It encodes CASSEGRGNIQYF.

The genes are TRBV7-8 and TRBJ2-5; D might be TRBD2 (5 bases). The J call may be mistaken, given a closer DNA end match to TRBJ2-7. Germline V lookup: CDR1 SGHVS, CDR2 FQNEAQ. The CDR3 contains 13 residues. CDR3 in amino acids: CASSSRVPYEQYF. The CDR3 region has the DNA TGTGCCAGCAGCTCGAGGGTACCCTACGAGCAGTACTTC.

This clonotype was detected only once. The chain links TRBV18 to TRBJ2-3; the D gene is possibly TRBD1 (5 bases). The V gene's germline CDR1 is KGHSH and CDR2 LQKENI. V lost 2 bases and J 5 bases, leaving 11 bases between the germline ends. This CDR3 is built from 14 residues. The CDR3 bases are TGTGCCAGCTCACCATGGCAGGGTGGAGATACGCAGTATTTT. This encodes CASSPWQGGDTQYF.